The T cell receptor (beta chain) described here comes from a study of T cell clonotyping in hematopoietic cell transplantation. Findings and caveats of the study: Cells were unsorted, so CD4 and CD8 contributions were not separated. Few recipient clonotypes overlapped donors; over 95% were de novo at given depth.

With respect to this clone: What it recognizes is unknown.

This CDR3 spans 13 amino acids. CDR1 LNHDA and CDR2 SQIVND come from the germline V gene (reference sequence). Between the trimmed V and J ends, which lost 6 bases and 1 base, there was a span of 9 bases. Described time point: recipient sample about 28 days before transplant, after cytoreduction. Clones were sequenced by immunoSEQ multiplex PCR, and TCRdb holds only the in-frame ones, with some missing. In the table there are about 36,000 clones, about 95% of which are singletons. This clonotype was obtained from a man in his forties with chronic myeloid leukemia. Some clones in this sample may be carry-over from other donors' samples. The sequencing here drew on peripheral blood mononuclear cells, taken before stem cell transplant. The J gene is TRBJ1-1, the V gene TRBV19; D is undetermined. CDR3 DNA: TGTGCCAGTAGGGCTCGGTCGAACACTGAAGCTTTCTTT. Its protein product is CASRARSNTEAFF.